This TCR beta chain was sequenced for a study of shared clonotypes between healthy human individuals. Per sorted-subset replicate PCR, input was around 200 ng DNA, representing tens of thousands of T cell genomes. Only in-frame clones appear in the TCRdb table, and some are missing; sequencing was by immunoSEQ multiplex PCR. The repertoire holds about 1.5 million clones, approximately 98% seen once, with 0.4% to 0.55% in the top ten. The healthy adult donors were HIV-negative and reported no recent acute infections or vaccinations. Sequencing was done on a sample of naive CD4+ T cells sorted from blood. The subset is: CD45RA+ positively selected. The receptor was isolated from a man in his thirties or forties in good health.

The CDR3 spells CASSRTGVGQYF. Written as DNA, the CDR3 is TGTGCCAGCAGCAGGACAGGGGTCGGGCAGTACTTC. The chain combines TRBV7-2 with TRBJ2-7; 9 nucleotides match TRBD1. V shed 5 bases, J shed 9 bases, and the junction held 5 bases outside the gene matches. The CDR3 has 12 residues. Germline CDR1 SGHTA, CDR2 FQGNSA.